The clone carrying this T cell receptor beta chain occurred a few times. Antigen: not known. This sample was included in a study of cytomegalovirus exposure and HLA in healthy donors. Overall study findings and caveats: One variant, a missense change in DCLRE1C, was linked in a later analysis to TCR beta V- and J-gene trimming. What a later analysis showed was that several of the most significant clusters appeared linked to common viral pathogens.

With 6 bases removed from V and 6 bases from J, the gap between germline ends came to 12 bases. Germline-derived CDR1 and CDR2 are MNHEY and SVGAGI. This CDR3 is built from 13 residues. Use of 60 Vbeta and 13 Jbeta primers characterized the PCR. Per the original methods: In a later analysis, around 11 million of tens of millions of unique beta chains occurred in at least two donors. Only in-frame clones appear in the TCRdb table, and some are missing; sequencing was by immunoSEQ multiplex PCR. The V and J calls and clone size were taken over from that table, and D and trimming were inferred from the DNA. The sample holds under 200,000 clones; about 81% are singletons and the top ten take just over 2%.

The clonotype was recovered from a woman aged 18-35 years in good health and CMV-seropositive. The sequenced sample was PBMCs. This chain joins TRBV6-5 and TRBJ1-5; D is possibly TRBD1 (5 bases). CDR3 amino acids: CASRKTVIQPQHF. The CDR3 bases are TGTGCCAGCAGGAAGACAGTGATTCAGCCCCAGCATTTT.